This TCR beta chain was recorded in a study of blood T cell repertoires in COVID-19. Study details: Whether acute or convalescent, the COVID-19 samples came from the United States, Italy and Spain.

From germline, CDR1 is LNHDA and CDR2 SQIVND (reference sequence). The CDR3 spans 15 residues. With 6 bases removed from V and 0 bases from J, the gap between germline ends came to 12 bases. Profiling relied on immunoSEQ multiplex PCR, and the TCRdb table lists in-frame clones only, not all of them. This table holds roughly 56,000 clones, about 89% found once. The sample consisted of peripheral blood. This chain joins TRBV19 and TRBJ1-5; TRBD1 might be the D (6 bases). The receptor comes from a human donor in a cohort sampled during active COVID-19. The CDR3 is CASRADRISNQPQHF. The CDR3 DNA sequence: TGTGCCAGTAGAGCGGACAGAATTAGCAATCAGCCCCAGCATTTT. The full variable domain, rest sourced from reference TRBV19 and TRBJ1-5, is DGGITQSPKYLFRKEGQNVTLSCEQNLNHDAMYWYRQDPGQGLRLIYYSQIVNDFQKGDIAEGYSVSREKKESFPLTVTSAQKNPTAFYLCASRADRISNQPQHFGDGTRLSIL.